This note documents a single TCR beta chain sequence. Per germline, CDR1 SGHAT and CDR2 FQNNGV. V gave up 5 bases and J gave up 1 base, with 27 bases separating them. This CDR3 has 19 residues. This sample is part of a study of blood T cell repertoires in COVID-19. Profiled with immunoSEQ multiplex PCR; TCRdb holds only in-frame clones, not every one. The sample lists about 90,000 clones; about 81% were seen once. The sample taken for sequencing was peripheral blood. The TCR was taken from a human donor in a cohort sampled during active COVID-19. The chain uses TRBV11-2 and TRBJ2-7; D is possibly TRBD2 (6 bases). CDR3: CASSPIGRNRGRRSYEQYF. The CDR3, as DNA: TGTGCCAGCAGCCCGATAGGGAGGAATAGGGGACGACGATCCTACGAGCAGTACTTC.